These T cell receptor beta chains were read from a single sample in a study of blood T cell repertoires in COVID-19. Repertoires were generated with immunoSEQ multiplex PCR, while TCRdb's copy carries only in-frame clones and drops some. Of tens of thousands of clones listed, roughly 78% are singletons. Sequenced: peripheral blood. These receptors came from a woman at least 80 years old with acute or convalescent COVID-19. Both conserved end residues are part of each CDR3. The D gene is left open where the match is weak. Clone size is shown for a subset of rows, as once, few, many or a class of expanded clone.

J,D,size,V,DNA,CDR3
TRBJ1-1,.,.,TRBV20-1,TGCAGTGCTAGGGGGGCGGCTGAAGCTTTCTTT,CSARGAAEAFF
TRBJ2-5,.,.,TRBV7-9,TGTGCCAGCAGCTTGAACAGAGGGGAGACCCAGTACTTC,CASSLNRGETQYF
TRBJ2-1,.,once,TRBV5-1,TGCGCCAGCAGCTCGGGAGAGGAGTCCTGGTACAATGAGCAGTTCTTC,CASSSGEESWYNEQFF
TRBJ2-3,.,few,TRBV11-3,TGTGCCAGCAGCGCCCGTGGTAGTGTCGCAGATACGCAGTATTTT,CASSARGSVADTQYF
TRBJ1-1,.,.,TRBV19,TGTGCCAGTAGTATGGCTGCCTCGGGGGGCCCTAACACTGAAGCTTTCTTT,CASSMAASGGPNTEAFF
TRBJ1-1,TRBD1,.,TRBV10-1,TGCGCCAGCAGCCGAGGACAGGGGAACACTGAAGCTTTCTTT,CASSRGQGNTEAFF
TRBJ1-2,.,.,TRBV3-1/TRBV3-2,TGTGCCAGCAGCCAAGCGAACAGGGAAGTTGGCTACACCTTC,CASSQANREVGYTF
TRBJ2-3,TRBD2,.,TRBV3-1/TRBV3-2,TGTGCCAGCAGCGGACTAGCGGGATCTAAGGGAACAGATACGCAGTATTTT,CASSGLAGSKGTDTQYF
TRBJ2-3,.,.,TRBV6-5,TGTGCCAGCAGTTACTCTTCGGTTACCAGCACAGATACGCAGTATTTT,CASSYSSVTSTDTQYF
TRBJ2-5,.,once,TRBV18,TGTGCCAGCTCACCCCACTGGCGGGAGACCCAGTACTTC,CASSPHWRETQYF
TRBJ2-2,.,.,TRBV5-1,TGCGCCAGCAGCTTGTCCCAGGCAGGTGGCACCGGGGAGCTGTTTTTT,CASSLSQAGGTGELFF
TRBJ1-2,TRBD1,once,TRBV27,TGTGCCAGCAGTCCCCCACCAGGGGGCGCGAGGAACTATGGCTACACCTTC,CASSPPPGGARNYGYTF